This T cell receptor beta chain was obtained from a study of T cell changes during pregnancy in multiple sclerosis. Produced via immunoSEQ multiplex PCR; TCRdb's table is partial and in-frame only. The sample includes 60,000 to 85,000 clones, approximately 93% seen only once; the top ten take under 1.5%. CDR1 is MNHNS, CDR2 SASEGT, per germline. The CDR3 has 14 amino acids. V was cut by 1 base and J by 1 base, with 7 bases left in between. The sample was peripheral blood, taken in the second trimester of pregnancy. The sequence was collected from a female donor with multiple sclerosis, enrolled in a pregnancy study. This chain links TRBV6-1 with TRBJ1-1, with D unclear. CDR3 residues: CASSEVTSNTEAFF. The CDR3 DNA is TGTGCCAGCAGTGAAGTTACTTCGAACACTGAAGCTTTCTTT.